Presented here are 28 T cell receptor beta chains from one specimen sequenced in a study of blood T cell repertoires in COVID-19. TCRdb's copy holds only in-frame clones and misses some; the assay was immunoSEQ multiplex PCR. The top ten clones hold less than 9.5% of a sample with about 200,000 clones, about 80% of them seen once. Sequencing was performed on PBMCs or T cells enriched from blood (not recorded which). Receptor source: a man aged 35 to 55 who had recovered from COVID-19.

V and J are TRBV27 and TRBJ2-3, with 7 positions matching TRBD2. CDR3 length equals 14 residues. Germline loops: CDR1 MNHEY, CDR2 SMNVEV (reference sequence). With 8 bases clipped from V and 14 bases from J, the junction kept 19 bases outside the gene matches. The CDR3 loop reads CASPQRGGGGWWYF. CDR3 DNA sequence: TGTGCCAGCCCCCAACGCGGCGGGGGAGGTTGGTGGTATTTT.

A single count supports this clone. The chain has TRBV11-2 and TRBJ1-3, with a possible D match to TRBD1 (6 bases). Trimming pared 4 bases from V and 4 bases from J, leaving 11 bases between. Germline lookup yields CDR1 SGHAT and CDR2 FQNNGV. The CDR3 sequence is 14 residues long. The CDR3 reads CASSSRDTGNTIYF. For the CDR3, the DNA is TGTGCCAGCAGCTCCCGGGACACGGGAAACACCATATATTTT.

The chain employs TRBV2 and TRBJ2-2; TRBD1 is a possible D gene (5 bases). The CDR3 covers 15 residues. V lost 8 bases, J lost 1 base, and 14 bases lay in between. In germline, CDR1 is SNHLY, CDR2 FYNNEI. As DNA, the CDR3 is TGTGCCAGCGGGTCCCAGGGTGGGAACACCGGGGAGCTGTTTTTT. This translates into CASGSQGGNTGELFF.

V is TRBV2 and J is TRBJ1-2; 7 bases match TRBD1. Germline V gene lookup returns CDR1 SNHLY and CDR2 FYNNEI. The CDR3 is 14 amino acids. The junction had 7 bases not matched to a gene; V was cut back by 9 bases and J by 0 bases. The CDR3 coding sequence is TGTGCCAGAAGGACAGGACCATCTAACTATGGCTACACCTTC. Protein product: CARRTGPSNYGYTF.

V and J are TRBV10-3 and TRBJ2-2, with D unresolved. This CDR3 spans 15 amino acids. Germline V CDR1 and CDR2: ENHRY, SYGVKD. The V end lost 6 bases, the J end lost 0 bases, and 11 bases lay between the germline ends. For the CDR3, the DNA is TGTGCCATCAGAGCAGGATATTCGAACACCGGGGAGCTGTTTTTT. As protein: CAIRAGYSNTGELFF.

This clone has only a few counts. The CDR3 bases are TGTGCCAGCAGAGTCGACAGGGTATACACTGAAGCTTTCTTT. Translation gives CASRVDRVYTEAFF. The chain is built from TRBV7-8 and TRBJ1-1; 7 bases match TRBD1. V lost 6 bases, J lost 3 bases, and 7 bases stayed unmatched. This CDR3 contains 14 residues. Germline values: CDR1 SGHVS, CDR2 FQNEAQ.

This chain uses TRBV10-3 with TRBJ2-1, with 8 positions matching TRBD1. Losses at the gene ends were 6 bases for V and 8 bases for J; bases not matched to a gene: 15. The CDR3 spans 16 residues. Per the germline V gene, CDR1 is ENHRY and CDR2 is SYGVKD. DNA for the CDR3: TGTGCCATCAGCCCAGACGCAGGGGGCGCAGGGGATGAGCAGTTCTTC. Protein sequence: CAISPDAGGAGDEQFF.

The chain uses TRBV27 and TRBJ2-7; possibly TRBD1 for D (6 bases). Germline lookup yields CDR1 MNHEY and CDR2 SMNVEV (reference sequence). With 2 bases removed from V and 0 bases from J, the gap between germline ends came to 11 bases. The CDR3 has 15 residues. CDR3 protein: CASSLSGGRSYEQYF. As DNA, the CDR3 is TGTGCCAGCAGTTTAAGTGGGGGCCGCTCCTACGAGCAGTACTTC.

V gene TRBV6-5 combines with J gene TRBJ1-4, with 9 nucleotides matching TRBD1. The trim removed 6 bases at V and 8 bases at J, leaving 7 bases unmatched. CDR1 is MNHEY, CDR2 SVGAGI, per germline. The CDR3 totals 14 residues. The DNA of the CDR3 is TGTGCCAGCAGCCCACAGGGGGCGCGGGAAAAACTGTTTTTT. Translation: CASSPQGAREKLFF.

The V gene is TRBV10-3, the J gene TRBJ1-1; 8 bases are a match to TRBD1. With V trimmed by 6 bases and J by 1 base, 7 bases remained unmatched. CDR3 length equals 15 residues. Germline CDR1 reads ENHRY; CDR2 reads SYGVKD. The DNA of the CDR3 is TGTGCCATCAGGGGGACAGGAGGCTGGAACACTGAAGCTTTCTTT. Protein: CAIRGTGGWNTEAFF.

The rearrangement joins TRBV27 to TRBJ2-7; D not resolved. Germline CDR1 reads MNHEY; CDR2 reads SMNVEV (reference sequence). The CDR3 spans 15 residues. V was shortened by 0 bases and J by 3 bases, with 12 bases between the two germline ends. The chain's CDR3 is CASSLSRGFGYEQYF. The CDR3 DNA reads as TGTGCCAGCAGTTTATCCAGAGGATTCGGCTACGAGCAGTACTTC.

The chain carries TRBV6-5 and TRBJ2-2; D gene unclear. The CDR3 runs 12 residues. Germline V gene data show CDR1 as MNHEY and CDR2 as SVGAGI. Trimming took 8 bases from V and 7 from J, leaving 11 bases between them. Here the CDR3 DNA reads TGTGCCAGCCTCCGGCGGAGCGGGGAGCTGTTTTTT. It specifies CASLRRSGELFF.

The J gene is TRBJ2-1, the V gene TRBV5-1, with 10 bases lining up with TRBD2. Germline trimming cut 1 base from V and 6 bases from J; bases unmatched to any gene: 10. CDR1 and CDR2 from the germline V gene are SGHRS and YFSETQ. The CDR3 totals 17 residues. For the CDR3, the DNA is TGCGCCAGCAGCTTGCCACCCCTAGCGGGGGTCGTCAATGAGCAGTTCTTC. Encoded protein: CASSLPPLAGVVNEQFF. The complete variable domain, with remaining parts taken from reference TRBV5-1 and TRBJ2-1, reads KAGVTQTPRYLIKTRGQQVTLSCSPISGHRSVSWYQQTPGQGLQFLFEYFSETQRNKGNFPGRFSGRQFSNSRSEMNVSTLELGDSALYLCASSLPPLAGVVNEQFFGPGTRLTVL.

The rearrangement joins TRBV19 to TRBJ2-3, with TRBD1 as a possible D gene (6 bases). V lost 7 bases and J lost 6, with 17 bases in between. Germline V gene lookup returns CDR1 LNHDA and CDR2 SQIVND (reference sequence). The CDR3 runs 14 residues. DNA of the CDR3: TGTGCCAGTACCCCACCTGGGACACGCGATACGCAGTATTTT. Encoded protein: CASTPPGTRDTQYF.

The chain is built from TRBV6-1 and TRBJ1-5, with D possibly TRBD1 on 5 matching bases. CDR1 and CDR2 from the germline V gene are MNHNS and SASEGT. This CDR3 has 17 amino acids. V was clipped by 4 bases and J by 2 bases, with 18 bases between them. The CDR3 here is CASSVLSTVGGNQPQHF. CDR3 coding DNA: TGTGCCAGCAGTGTCCTATCGACAGTTGGAGGCAATCAGCCCCAGCATTTT.

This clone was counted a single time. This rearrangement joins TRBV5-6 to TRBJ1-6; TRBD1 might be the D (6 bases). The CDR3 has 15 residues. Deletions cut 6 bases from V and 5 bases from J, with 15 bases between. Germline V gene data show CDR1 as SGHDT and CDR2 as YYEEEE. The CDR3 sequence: CASNLLQGDNSPLHF. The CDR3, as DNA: TGTGCCAGCAACCTACTACAGGGAGATAATTCACCCCTCCACTTT.

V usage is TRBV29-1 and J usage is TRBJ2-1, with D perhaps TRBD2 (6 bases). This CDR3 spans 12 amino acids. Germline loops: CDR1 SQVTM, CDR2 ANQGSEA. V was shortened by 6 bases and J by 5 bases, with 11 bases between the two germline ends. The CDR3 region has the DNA TGCAGCGTGAGCGGCGGGAACAATGAGCAGTTCTTC. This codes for CSVSGGNNEQFF.

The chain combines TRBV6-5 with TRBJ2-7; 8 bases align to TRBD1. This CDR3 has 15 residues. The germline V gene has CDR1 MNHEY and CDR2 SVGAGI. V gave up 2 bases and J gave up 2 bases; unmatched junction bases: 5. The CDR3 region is CASSYTGTGPYEQYF. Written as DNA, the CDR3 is TGTGCCAGCAGTTACACGGGGACAGGTCCCTACGAGCAGTACTTC.

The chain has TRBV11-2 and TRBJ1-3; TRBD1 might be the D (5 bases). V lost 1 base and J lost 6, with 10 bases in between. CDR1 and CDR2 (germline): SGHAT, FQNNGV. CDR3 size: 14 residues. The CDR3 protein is CASSLGGLSNTIYF. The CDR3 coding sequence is TGTGCCAGCAGCTTAGGGGGACTCTCAAACACCATATATTTT.

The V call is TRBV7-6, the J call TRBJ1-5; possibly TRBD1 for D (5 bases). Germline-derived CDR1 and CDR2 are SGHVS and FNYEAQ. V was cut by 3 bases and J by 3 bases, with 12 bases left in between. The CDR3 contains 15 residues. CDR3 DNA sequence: TGTGCCAGCAGCTTCGCGGGGGGACCCAATCAGCCCCAGCATTTT. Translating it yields CASSFAGGPNQPQHF.

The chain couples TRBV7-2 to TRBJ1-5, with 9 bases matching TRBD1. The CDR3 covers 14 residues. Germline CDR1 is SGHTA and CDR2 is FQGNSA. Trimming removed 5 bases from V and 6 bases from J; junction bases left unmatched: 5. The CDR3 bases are TGTGCCAGCAGCGCGGACAGGGGCGGTCAGCCCCAGCATTTT. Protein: CASSADRGGQPQHF.

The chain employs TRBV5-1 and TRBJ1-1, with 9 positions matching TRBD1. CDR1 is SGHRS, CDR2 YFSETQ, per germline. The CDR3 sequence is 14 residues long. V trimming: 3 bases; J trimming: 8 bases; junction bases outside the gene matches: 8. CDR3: CASSSADRGREAFF. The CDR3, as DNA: TGCGCCAGCAGCTCAGCGGACAGGGGCAGGGAAGCTTTCTTT.

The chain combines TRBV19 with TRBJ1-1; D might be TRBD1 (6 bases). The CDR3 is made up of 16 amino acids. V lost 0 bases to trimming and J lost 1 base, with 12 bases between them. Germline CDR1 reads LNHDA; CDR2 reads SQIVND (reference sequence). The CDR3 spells CASSIDFLQGNTEAFF. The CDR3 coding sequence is TGTGCCAGTAGTATAGATTTTTTACAGGGGAACACTGAAGCTTTCTTT. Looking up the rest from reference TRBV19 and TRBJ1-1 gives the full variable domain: DGGITQSPKYLFRKEGQNVTLSCEQNLNHDAMYWYRQDPGQGLRLIYYSQIVNDFQKGDIAEGYSVSREKKESFPLTVTSAQKNPTAFYLCASSIDFLQGNTEAFFGQGTRLTVV.

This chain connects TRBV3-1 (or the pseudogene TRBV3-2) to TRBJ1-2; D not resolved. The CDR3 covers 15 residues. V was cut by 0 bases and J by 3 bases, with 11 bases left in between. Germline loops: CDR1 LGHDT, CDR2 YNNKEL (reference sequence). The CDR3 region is CASSQEPRADYGYTF. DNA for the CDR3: TGTGCCAGCAGCCAAGAGCCGAGGGCGGACTATGGCTACACCTTC.

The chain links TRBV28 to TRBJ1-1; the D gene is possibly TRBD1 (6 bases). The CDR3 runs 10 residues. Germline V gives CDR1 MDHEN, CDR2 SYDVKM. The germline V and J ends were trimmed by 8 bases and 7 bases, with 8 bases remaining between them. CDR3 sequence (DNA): TGTGCCAGCCAGGGGCTTGAAGCTTTCTTT. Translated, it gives CASQGLEAFF.

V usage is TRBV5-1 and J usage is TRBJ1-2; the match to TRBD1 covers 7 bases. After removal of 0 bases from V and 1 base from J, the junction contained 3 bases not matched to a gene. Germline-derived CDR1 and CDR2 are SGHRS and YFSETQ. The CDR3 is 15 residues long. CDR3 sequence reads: CASSLAGQSNYGYTF. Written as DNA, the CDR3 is TGCGCCAGCAGCTTGGCGGGACAGAGTAACTATGGCTACACCTTC.

The CDR3 DNA sequence: TGTGCCAGCAGTTTAAAGGCAGGCTTAGTTAGCAATCAGCCCCAGCATTTT. It is translated as CASSLKAGLVSNQPQHF. V is TRBV28 and J is TRBJ1-5, with D hard to call. V lost 2 bases and J lost 0, with 14 bases in between. Germline assignment: CDR1 MDHEN and CDR2 SYDVKM. The length of the CDR3 is 17 residues.

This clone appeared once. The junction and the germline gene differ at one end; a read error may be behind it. CDR3 sequence: CASSLVGGYNEQFF. The CDR3 coding sequence is TGTGCTAGCAGCTTAGTCGGGGGGTACAATGAGCAGTTCTTC. This rearrangement joins TRBV7-7 to TRBJ2-1; the match to TRBD2 covers 7 bases. CDR3 length: 14 amino acids. Germline assignment: CDR1 SSHAT and CDR2 FNYEAQ (reference sequence).